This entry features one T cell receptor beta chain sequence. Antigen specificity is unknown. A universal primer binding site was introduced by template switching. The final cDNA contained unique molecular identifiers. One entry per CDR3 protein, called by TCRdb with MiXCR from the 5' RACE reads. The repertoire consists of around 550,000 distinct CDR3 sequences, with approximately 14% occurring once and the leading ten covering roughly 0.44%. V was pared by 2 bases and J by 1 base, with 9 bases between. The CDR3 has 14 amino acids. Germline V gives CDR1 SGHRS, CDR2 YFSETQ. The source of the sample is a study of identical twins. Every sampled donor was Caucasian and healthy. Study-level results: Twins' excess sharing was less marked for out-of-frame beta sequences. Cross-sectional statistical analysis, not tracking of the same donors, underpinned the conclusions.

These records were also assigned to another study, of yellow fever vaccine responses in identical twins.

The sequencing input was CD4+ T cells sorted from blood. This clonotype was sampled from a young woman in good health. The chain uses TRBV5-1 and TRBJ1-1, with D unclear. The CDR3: CASSLWSANTEAFF. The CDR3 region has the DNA TGCGCCAGCAGCTTATGGTCAGCGAACACTGAAGCTTTCTTT.